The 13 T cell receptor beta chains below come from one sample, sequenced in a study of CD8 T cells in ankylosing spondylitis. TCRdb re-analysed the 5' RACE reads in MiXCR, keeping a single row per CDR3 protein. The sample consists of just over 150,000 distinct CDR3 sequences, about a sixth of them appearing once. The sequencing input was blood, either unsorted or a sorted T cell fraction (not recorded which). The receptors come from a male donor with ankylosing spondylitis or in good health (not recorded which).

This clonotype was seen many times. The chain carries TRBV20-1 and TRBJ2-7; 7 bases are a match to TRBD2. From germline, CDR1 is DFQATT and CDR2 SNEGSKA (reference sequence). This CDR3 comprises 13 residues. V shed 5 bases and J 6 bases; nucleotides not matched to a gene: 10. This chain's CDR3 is CSARTGSGTEQYF. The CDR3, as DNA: TGCAGTGCTCGTACCGGGAGCGGGACCGAGCAGTACTTC.

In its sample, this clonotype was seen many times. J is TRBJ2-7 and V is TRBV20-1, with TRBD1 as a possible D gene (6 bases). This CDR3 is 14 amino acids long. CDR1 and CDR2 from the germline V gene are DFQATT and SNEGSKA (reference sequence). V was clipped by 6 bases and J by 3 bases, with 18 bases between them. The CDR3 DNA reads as TGCAGTGCCCGCCCCGGGACACAATTCTACGAGCAGTACTTC. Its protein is CSARPGTQFYEQYF.

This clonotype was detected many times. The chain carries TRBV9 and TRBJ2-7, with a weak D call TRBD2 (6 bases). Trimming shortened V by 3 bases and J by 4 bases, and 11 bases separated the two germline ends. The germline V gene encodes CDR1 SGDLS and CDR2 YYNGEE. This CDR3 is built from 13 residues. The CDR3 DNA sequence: TGTGCCAGCAGCGCGGGGGTACAGTACGAGCAGTACTTC. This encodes CASSAGVQYEQYF.

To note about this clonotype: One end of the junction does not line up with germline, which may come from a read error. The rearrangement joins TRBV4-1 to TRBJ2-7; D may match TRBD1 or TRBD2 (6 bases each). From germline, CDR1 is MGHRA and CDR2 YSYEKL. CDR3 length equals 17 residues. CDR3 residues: CASSHLPYGGGSCEQYF. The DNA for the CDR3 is TGCGCCAGCAGCCATCTACCCTACGGGGGCGGGTCCTGCGAGCAGTACTTC.

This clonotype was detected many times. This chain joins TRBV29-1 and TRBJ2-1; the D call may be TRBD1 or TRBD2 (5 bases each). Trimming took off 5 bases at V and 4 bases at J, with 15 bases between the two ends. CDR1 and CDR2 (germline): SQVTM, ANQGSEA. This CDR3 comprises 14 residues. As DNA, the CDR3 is TGCAGCGTTTCTCCCAGGGCGGGTTACAATGAGCAGTTCTTC. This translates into CSVSPRAGYNEQFF.

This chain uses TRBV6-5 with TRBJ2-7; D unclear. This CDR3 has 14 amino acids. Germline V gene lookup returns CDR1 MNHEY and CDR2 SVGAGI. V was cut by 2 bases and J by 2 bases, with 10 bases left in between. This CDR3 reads CASSYLPPPYEQYF. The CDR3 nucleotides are TGTGCCAGCAGTTACCTTCCGCCTCCCTACGAGCAGTACTTC.

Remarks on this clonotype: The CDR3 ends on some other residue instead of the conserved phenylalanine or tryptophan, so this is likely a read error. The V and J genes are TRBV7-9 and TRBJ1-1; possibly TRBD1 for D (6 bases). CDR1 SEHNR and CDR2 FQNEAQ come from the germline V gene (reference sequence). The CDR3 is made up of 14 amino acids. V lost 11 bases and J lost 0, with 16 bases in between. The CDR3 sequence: CAGTGQSLNTEAFL. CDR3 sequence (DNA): TGTGCCGGGACCGGACAGTCCTTGAACACTGAAGCTTTCCTT.

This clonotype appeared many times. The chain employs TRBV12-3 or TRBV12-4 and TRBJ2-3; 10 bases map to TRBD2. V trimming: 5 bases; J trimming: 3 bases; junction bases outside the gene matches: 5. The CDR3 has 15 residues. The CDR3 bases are TGTGCCAGCAGTCCAGGACTAGCGGAAACAGATACGCAGTATTTT. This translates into CASSPGLAETDTQYF.

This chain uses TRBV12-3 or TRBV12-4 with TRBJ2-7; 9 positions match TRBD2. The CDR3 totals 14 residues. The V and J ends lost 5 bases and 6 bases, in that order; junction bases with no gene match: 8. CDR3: CASSLLAGEGEQYF. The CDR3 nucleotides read TGTGCCAGCAGTCTACTAGCGGGTGAGGGCGAGCAGTACTTC.

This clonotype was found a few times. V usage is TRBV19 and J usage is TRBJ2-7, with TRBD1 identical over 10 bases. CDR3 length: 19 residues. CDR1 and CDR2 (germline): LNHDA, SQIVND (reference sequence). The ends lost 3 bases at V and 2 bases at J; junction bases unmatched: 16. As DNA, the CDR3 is TGTGCCAGTAGTATCACCGGGACAGGGGCTTCTCCTTCTCCCTACGAGCAGTACTTC. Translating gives CASSITGTGASPSPYEQYF. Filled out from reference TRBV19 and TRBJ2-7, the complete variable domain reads DGGITQSPKYLFRKEGQNVTLSCEQNLNHDAMYWYRQDPGQGLRLIYYSQIVNDFQKGDIAEGYSVSREKKESFPLTVTSAQKNPTAFYLCASSITGTGASPSPYEQYFGPGTRLTVT.

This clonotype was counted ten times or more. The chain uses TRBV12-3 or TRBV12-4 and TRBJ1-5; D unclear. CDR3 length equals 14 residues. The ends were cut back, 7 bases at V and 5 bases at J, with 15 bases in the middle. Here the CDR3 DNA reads TGTGCCAGCACCAGATCAGCGGAATATCAGCCCCAGCATTTT. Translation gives CASTRSAEYQPQHF.

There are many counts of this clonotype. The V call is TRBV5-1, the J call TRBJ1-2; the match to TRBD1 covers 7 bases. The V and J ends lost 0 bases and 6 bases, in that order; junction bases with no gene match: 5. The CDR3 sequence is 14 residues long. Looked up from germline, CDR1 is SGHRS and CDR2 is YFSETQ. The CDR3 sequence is CASSLAGTENGYTF. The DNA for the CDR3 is TGCGCCAGCAGCTTGGCCGGGACAGAGAATGGCTACACCTTC.

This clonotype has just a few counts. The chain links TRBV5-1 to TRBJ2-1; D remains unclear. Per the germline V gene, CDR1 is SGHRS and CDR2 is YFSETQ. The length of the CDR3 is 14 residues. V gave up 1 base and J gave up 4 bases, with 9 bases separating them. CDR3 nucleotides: TGCGCCAGCAGCTTGCTCATAACTTACAATGAGCAGTTCTTC. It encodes CASSLLITYNEQFF.